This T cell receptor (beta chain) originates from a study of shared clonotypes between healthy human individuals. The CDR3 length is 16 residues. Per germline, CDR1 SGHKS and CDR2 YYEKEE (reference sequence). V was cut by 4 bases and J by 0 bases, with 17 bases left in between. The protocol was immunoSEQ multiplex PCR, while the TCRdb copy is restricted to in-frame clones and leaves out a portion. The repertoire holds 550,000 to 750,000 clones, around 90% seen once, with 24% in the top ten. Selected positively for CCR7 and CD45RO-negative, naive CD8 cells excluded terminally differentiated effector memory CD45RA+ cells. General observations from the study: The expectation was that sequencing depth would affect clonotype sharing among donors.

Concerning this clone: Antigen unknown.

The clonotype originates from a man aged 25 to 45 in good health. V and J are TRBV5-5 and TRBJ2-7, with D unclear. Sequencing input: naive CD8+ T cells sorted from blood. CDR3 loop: CASSQQASPPSYEQYF. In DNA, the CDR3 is TGTGCCAGCAGCCAACAAGCCTCTCCCCCCTCCTACGAGCAGTACTTC. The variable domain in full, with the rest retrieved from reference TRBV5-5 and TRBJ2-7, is DAGVTQSPTHLIKTRGQQVTLRCSPISGHKSVSWYQQVLGQGPQFIFQYYEKEERGRGNFPDRFSARQFPNYSSELNVNALLLGDSALYLCASSQQASPPSYEQYFGPGTRLTVT.